Shown below are 29 T cell receptor beta chains from a single sample sequenced in a study of cytomegalovirus exposure and HLA in healthy donors. PCR employed 60 Vbeta and 13 Jbeta primers. TCRdb's table, derived via immunoSEQ multiplex PCR, lists solely in-frame clones and lacks some. The table shows approximately 140,000 clones, with around 79% occurring only once. The source material was PBMCs. The receptor set was obtained from a man aged 18 to 30 in good health and CMV-seronegative.

V and J are TRBV10-3 and TRBJ1-3; D is unclear. The CDR3 spans 13 residues. Germline CDR1 and CDR2: ENHRY and SYGVKD. V gave up 4 bases and J gave up 2 bases, with 6 bases separating them. The CDR3 loop is CAISAGTGNTIYF. The CDR3 region has the DNA TGTGCCATCAGTGCGGGGACTGGAAACACCATATATTTT.

This chain uses TRBV4-3 with TRBJ1-2; TRBD1 might be the D (5 bases). This CDR3 has 15 residues. Trimming shortened V by 1 base and J by 4 bases, and 13 bases separated the two germline ends. Germline V gene sequence: CDR1 LGHNA, CDR2 YSLEER. CDR3 coding DNA: TGCGCCAGCAGCCAAGGGGTTGGACAAGCCTATGGCTACACCTTC. Residues: CASSQGVGQAYGYTF.

V gene TRBV14 combines with J gene TRBJ1-2; 9 bases map to TRBD1. CDR3 size: 16 residues. Looked up from germline, CDR1 is SGHDN and CDR2 is FVKESK. V lost 2 bases and J lost 5; bases outside the gene matches: 9. As DNA, the CDR3 is TGTGCCAGCAGCCAATTCACAGGGGGCGCCGGATATGGCTACACCTTC. It translates to CASSQFTGGAGYGYTF.

The rearrangement joins TRBV11-2 to TRBJ2-7; the match to TRBD2 covers 13 bases. Germline trimming cut 5 bases from V and 3 bases from J; bases unmatched to any gene: 7. Germline-derived CDR1 and CDR2 are SGHAT and FQNNGV. This CDR3 region has 16 residues. Here the CDR3 DNA reads TGTGCCAGCAGCGCTGCGGGACTAGCGGGGAACTACGAGCAGTACTTC. Encoded protein: CASSAAGLAGNYEQYF.

The chain joins TRBV7-2 to TRBJ1-2; TRBD1 agrees at 7 bases. The CDR3 spans 14 residues. Germline V gives CDR1 SGHTA, CDR2 FQGNSA. V dropped 3 bases and J dropped 8; count of bases not matched to a gene: 9. This chain's CDR3 is CASSFLTGPGGYTF. Written as DNA, the CDR3 is TGTGCCAGCAGCTTCTTGACAGGGCCGGGGGGCTACACCTTC.

The J gene is TRBJ2-7, the V gene TRBV4-3, with 7 bases matching TRBD1. Germline V CDR1 and CDR2: LGHNA, YSLEER. This CDR3 is built from 17 residues. V lost 0 bases, J lost 5 bases, and 13 bases stayed unmatched. The chain's CDR3 is CASSQELRTGLLHEQYF. The CDR3 region has the DNA TGCGCCAGCAGCCAAGAACTACGGACAGGACTTCTACACGAGCAGTACTTC.

The chain is built from TRBV10-3 and TRBJ2-5, with D perhaps matching TRBD2 (5 bases). The CDR3 sequence is 14 residues long. CDR1 is ENHRY and CDR2 is SYGVKD in the germline V gene. The germline V and J ends were trimmed by 0 bases and 4 bases, with 9 bases remaining between them. Here the CDR3 DNA reads TGTGCCATCAGTGAGTCTACTAGTTTAGAGACCCAGTACTTC. Its translation: CAISESTSLETQYF.

This sequence joins TRBV6-5 and TRBJ1-2; 7 nucleotides line up with TRBD1. Germline CDR1 MNHEY, CDR2 SVGAGI. The CDR3 covers 14 residues. The V and J ends lost 0 bases and 6 bases, in that order; junction bases with no gene match: 4. The CDR3 is CASSYSLTGHGYTF. Here the CDR3 DNA reads TGTGCCAGCAGTTACTCACTGACAGGGCATGGCTACACCTTC.

As concerns this clone: No conserved phenylalanine or tryptophan ends this CDR3, so it is likely a read error. The rearrangement links TRBV20-1 to TRBJ1-2; D possibly corresponds to TRBD1 (6 bases). This CDR3 spans 11 amino acids. Germline CDR1 reads DFQATT; CDR2 reads SNEGSKA (reference sequence). V was shortened by 6 bases and J by 5 bases, with 10 bases between the two germline ends. DNA of the CDR3: TGCAGTGCCCGGACAGTATATGGCTACACCCTC. Translating it yields CSARTVYGYTL.

The V and J genes are TRBV5-6 and TRBJ1-1; 8 bases line up with TRBD1. CDR1 is SGHDT, CDR2 YYEEEE, per germline. The ends lost 3 bases at V and 5 bases at J; junction bases unmatched: 9. CDR3 length: 15 residues. The CDR3 protein is CASSYPGDRGTEAFF. The DNA of the CDR3 is TGTGCCAGCAGCTACCCCGGAGACAGGGGTACTGAAGCTTTCTTT.

This rearrangement joins TRBV4-1 to TRBJ2-3, with D perhaps TRBD1 (5 bases). The CDR3 has 15 residues. Per germline, CDR1 MGHRA and CDR2 YSYEKL. V was cut by 4 bases and J by 0 bases, with 11 bases left in between. This chain's CDR3 is CASSLRDRSTDTQYF. CDR3 DNA: TGCGCCAGCAGCCTTAGAGACAGAAGCACAGATACGCAGTATTTT.

This chain uses TRBV12-5 with TRBJ2-7; 8 positions agree with TRBD1. Germline trimming cut 0 bases from V and 3 bases from J; bases unmatched to any gene: 13. Germline values: CDR1 LGHNT, CDR2 FRNRAP. The CDR3 sequence is 18 residues long. Written as DNA, the CDR3 is TGTGCTAGTGGTTTGGTACAGTCTGGACAGGGTACTTTCTACGAGCAGTACTTC. Its protein product is CASGLVQSGQGTFYEQYF.

Here the CDR3 reads CASSTPQAGRGIYGYTF. CDR3 in DNA: TGTGCCAGCAGTACCCCCCAGGCGGGCCGGGGGATATATGGCTACACCTTC. The rearrangement links TRBV27 to TRBJ1-2; tentatively, D is TRBD1 (5 bases). The germline V gene encodes CDR1 MNHEY and CDR2 SMNVEV (reference sequence). Between the trimmed V and J ends, which lost 5 bases and 5 bases, there was a span of 24 bases. This CDR3 comprises 17 residues.

This clone was counted once. The rearrangement uses TRBV5-6 and TRBJ2-1; 7 bases agree with TRBD1. The CDR3 runs 15 residues. V trimming: 2 bases; J trimming: 9 bases; junction bases outside the gene matches: 11. The V gene's germline CDR1 is SGHDT and CDR2 YYEEEE. CDR3 sequence (DNA): TGTGCCAGCAGCTTTAGGGGGACAGTTTTTAGTGAGCAGTTCTTC. It translates to CASSFRGTVFSEQFF. The whole variable domain, remainder taken from reference TRBV5-6 and TRBJ2-1, is DAGVTQSPTHLIKTRGQQVTLRCSPKSGHDTVSWYQQALGQGPQFIFQYYEEEERQRGNFPDRFSGHQFPNYSSELNVNALLLGDSALYLCASSFRGTVFSEQFFGPGTRLTVL.

This clone appeared a few times. The genes are TRBV6-5 and TRBJ2-7, with D unclear. Germline V gene data show CDR1 as MNHEY and CDR2 as SVGAGI. This CDR3 region has 13 residues. The ends were cut back, 0 bases at V and 3 bases at J, with 6 bases in the middle. CDR3 coding DNA: TGTGCCAGCAGTTACTCGACGGGCTACGAGCAGTACTTC. Translated: CASSYSTGYEQYF.

This clone was detected only a few times. The chain uses TRBV2 and TRBJ1-1, with a weak D call TRBD1 (5 bases). The length of the CDR3 is 13 residues. CDR1 and CDR2 from the germline V gene are SNHLY and FYNNEI. CDR3 DNA: TGTACAGGTAAAGTACAGGTTAACACTGAAGCTTTCTTT. It encodes CTGKVQVNTEAFF.

The genes are TRBV4-1 and TRBJ1-1, with no clear D. This CDR3 is built from 15 residues. V was pared by 6 bases and J by 0 bases, with 14 bases between. The germline V gene has CDR1 MGHRA and CDR2 YSYEKL. Here the CDR3 DNA reads TGCGCCAGCAGTCATATAACTACGCTGAACACTGAAGCTTTCTTT. This translates into CASSHITTLNTEAFF.

The V gene is TRBV4-2, the J gene TRBJ2-7, with TRBD1 as a possible D gene (6 bases). V was trimmed by 3 bases and J by 5 bases, leaving 20 bases between them. Germline V CDR1 and CDR2: LGHNA, YNFKEQ. The CDR3 has 16 amino acids. CDR3 amino acids: CASSQTSQGNPHEQYF. The CDR3 DNA reads as TGTGCCAGCAGCCAGACGTCCCAGGGGAATCCCCACGAGCAGTACTTC.

The V and J genes are TRBV11-3 and TRBJ2-3; 9 nucleotides line up with TRBD2. The germline V gene encodes CDR1 SGHNT and CDR2 YENEEA. V lost 1 base and J lost 1; bases outside the gene matches: 6. The CDR3 has 17 residues. The CDR3 coding sequence is TGTGCCAGCAGCTTAGGGGATGTAGCGGGGGGCACAGATACGCAGTATTTT. It yields the protein CASSLGDVAGGTDTQYF. The full variable domain, in which reference TRBV11-3 and TRBJ2-3 provide the parts outside the CDR3, is EAGVVQSPRYKIIEKKQPVAFWCNPISGHNTLYWYLQNLGQGPELLIRYENEEAVDDSQLPKDRFSAERLKGVDSTLKIQPAELGDSAVYLCASSLGDVAGGTDTQYFGPGTRLTVL.

The V call is TRBV6-5, the J call TRBJ1-5, with D maybe TRBD1 (6 bases). Germline CDR1 reads MNHEY; CDR2 reads SVGAGI. Between the trimmed V and J ends, which lost 6 bases and 2 bases, there was a span of 14 bases. CDR3 length equals 15 residues. The CDR3 DNA is TGTGCCAGCAGAACAACAGGGTTGGGCAATCAGCCCCAGCATTTT. It is translated as CASRTTGLGNQPQHF.

The chain employs TRBV7-2 and TRBJ2-1, with 7 bases fitting TRBD2. V shed 2 bases and J 8 bases; nucleotides not matched to a gene: 9. This CDR3 has 15 amino acids. Per germline, CDR1 SGHTA and CDR2 FQGNSA. CDR3 protein: CASSLFRGGADEQFF. The CDR3 DNA follows: TGTGCCAGCAGCTTATTCCGCGGGGGAGCGGATGAGCAGTTCTTC.

The rearrangement joins TRBV4-3 to TRBJ1-1; 8 bases agree with TRBD1. The CDR3 runs to 15 residues. V lost 4 bases, J lost 6 bases, and 10 bases stayed unmatched. Germline CDR1 LGHNA, CDR2 YSLEER. CDR3 sequence reads: CASSLNRGWASEAFF. In DNA, the CDR3 is TGCGCCAGCAGCCTAAACAGGGGGTGGGCTTCTGAAGCTTTCTTT.

The CDR3: CSVSGVSNEKLFF. The CDR3 DNA reads as TGCAGCGTTTCAGGGGTCTCTAATGAAAAACTGTTTTTT. The chain employs TRBV29-1 and TRBJ1-4; maybe TRBD1 (6 bases). V was trimmed by 5 bases and J by 3 bases, leaving 10 bases between them. CDR3 length: 13 amino acids. CDR1 and CDR2 (germline): SQVTM, ANQGSEA.

The chain uses TRBV6-1 and TRBJ2-1; D is perhaps TRBD2 (7 bases). V dropped 8 bases and J dropped 5 bases, with 19 bases sitting between them. Germline V gene sequence: CDR1 MNHNS, CDR2 SASEGT. The length of the CDR3 is 15 residues. CDR3 residues: CASPLKAGADNEQFF. The CDR3 DNA sequence: TGTGCCAGCCCACTCAAGGCGGGGGCAGACAATGAGCAGTTCTTC.

The chain is built from TRBV7-2 and TRBJ1-3; TRBD1 might be the D (5 bases). V was shortened by 1 base and J by 6 bases, with 13 bases between the two germline ends. The CDR3 totals 15 residues. CDR1 is SGHTA, CDR2 FQGNSA, per germline. The DNA of the CDR3 is TGTGCCAGCAGCTTAGGCGACAGCCTGGAAAACACCATATATTTT. As protein: CASSLGDSLENTIYF.

This chain joins TRBV5-6 and TRBJ1-5, with D perhaps TRBD1 (5 bases). Per the germline V gene, CDR1 is SGHDT and CDR2 is YYEEEE. V was trimmed by 3 bases and J by 5 bases, leaving 9 bases between them. The CDR3 length is 13 residues. The CDR3 loop is CASSSGLDQPQHF. The DNA of the CDR3 is TGTGCCAGCAGCTCGGGACTCGATCAGCCCCAGCATTTT.

The V and J genes are TRBV6-5 and TRBJ2-7, with a possible D match to TRBD1 (5 bases). Germline V CDR1 and CDR2: MNHEY, SVGAGI. V was shortened by 4 bases and J by 4 bases, with 17 bases between the two germline ends. The CDR3 extends over 15 amino acids. CDR3 DNA: TGTGCCAGCAGTTTAGGACAAGAAACGATTTACGAGCAGTACTTC. It codes for CASSLGQETIYEQYF.

CDR3 residues: CASKDSSTRNTIYF. Written as DNA, the CDR3 is TGTGCCAGCAAGGACTCATCCACCCGAAACACCATATATTTT. This rearrangement joins TRBV6-5 to TRBJ1-3; no firm D call. Germline lookup yields CDR1 MNHEY and CDR2 SVGAGI. Trimming left V 7 bases short and J 5 bases short, with 15 bases between. This CDR3 region has 14 residues.

V gene TRBV4-1 combines with J gene TRBJ1-1; no clear D. The germline V gene has CDR1 MGHRA and CDR2 YSYEKL. V was pared by 1 base and J by 4 bases, with 10 bases between. CDR3 length: 14 residues. The CDR3 reads CASSQVYSVTEAFF. The CDR3 region has the DNA TGCGCCAGCAGCCAAGTTTACTCGGTCACTGAAGCTTTCTTT.